This T cell receptor (beta chain) was sequenced for a study of T-cell reconstitution after alpha-beta-depleted transplantation in children. Study-wide findings and caveats: At day 60, the high TCRbeta diversity found in some patients originated from recipient T cells and thymic progenitors that had survived. From newly produced T cells came most of the T-cell counts and diversity one year after transplant. At around two months after transplant, the alpha-beta T cells were reportedly derived from several hundred expanded clones that came from non-depleted graft cells.

A TCRbeta library incorporating unique molecular identifiers was prepared. Via MiXCR, TCRdb re-called the PCR reads, giving one row per CDR3 protein. Here the sample spans 250,000 to 400,000 distinct CDR3 sequences, more than 20% being singletons. In its sample, this clonotype was seen once. As yet, its antigen is unknown. The CDR3 runs to 14 residues. J lost 4 bases, V lost 5 bases, and 7 bases had no gene match. Germline V CDR1 and CDR2: SEHNR, FQNEAQ (reference sequence). The sequences come from PBMCs, mostly from graft donor cells, collected 180 days after TCRalphabeta/CD19-depleted stem cell transplant. This clonotype originated in a male patient under 18 who had a stem cell transplant for acute lymphoblastic leukemia, so the T cells may come from the graft donor. This chain links TRBV7-9 with TRBJ2-7; 8 bases line up with TRBD2. CDR3 DNA sequence: TGTGCCAGCAGCGCCGTGACTAGCGCGTACGAGCAGTACTTC. It yields the protein CASSAVTSAYEQYF. The full variable domain, rest sourced from reference TRBV7-9 and TRBJ2-7, is DTGVSQNPRHKITKRGQNVTFRCDPISEHNRLYWYRQTLGQGPEFLTYFQNEAQLEKSRLLSDRFSAERPKGSFSTLEIQRTEQGDSAMYLCASSAVTSAYEQYFGPGTRLTVT.